These T cell receptor beta chains were read from a single sample in a study of T-cell reconstitution after alpha-beta-depleted transplantation in children. In TCRdb, the PCR reads were re-called with MiXCR into one record per CDR3 protein. The table records 200,000 or so distinct CDR3 sequences, just under 6.5% of them present only once. The sequencing here drew on PBMCs, taken before TCRalphabeta/CD19-depleted stem cell transplant. The receptors were sampled from a girl less than two years old with combined immunodeficiency, due to receive a stem cell transplant. The CDR3 runs from the conserved cysteine through the conserved F or W. The order of the fields is clone size, D gene, J gene, V gene, CDR3 protein, CDR3 DNA. A D gene is named only where the DNA matches it firmly. Only some rows state a clone size, as once, few, many or a class for expanded clones.

>many|-|TRBJ2-7|TRBV3-1
CASSQSWGAYEQYF
TGTGCCAGCAGCCAGAGTTGGGGGGCCTACGAGCAGTACTTC
>-|TRBD2|TRBJ2-7|TRBV7-6
CASSLDAGGGSYEQYF
TGTGCCAGCAGCTTAGACGCGGGCGGGGGCTCCTACGAGCAGTACTTC
>many|-|TRBJ1-2|TRBV12-3/TRBV12-4
CASQGGEPYTF
TGTGCCAGCCAAGGAGGGGAACCCTACACCTTC
>many|-|TRBJ2-1|TRBV14
CASSPWDPNEQFF
TGTGCCAGCAGCCCGTGGGACCCTAATGAGCAGTTCTTC
>-|-|TRBJ2-1|TRBV28
CASSSGSVYEYNEQFF
TGTGCCAGCAGTTCCGGGTCGGTTTATGAATACAATGAGCAGTTCTTC
>few|-|TRBJ1-1|TRBV7-9
CASSSIRVTNTEAFF
TGTGCCAGCAGCTCGATCAGGGTTACGAACACTGAAGCTTTCTTT
>many|TRBD2|TRBJ2-7|TRBV28
CASSLAFGLAYEQYF
TGTGCCAGCAGTTTAGCTTTTGGACTAGCCTACGAGCAGTACTTC
>many|-|TRBJ1-2|TRBV5-5
CASSLFHDLPSGGYTF
TGTGCCAGCAGCTTGTTCCATGATCTACCCTCGGGTGGCTACACCTTC
>many|-|TRBJ1-1|TRBV28
CASSLTELNTEAFF
TGTGCCAGCAGTTTGACAGAACTCAACACTGAAGCTTTCTTT
>many|-|TRBJ1-1|TRBV29-1
CSVTRTPGGNTEAFF
TGCAGCGTGACCCGGACACCGGGAGGTAACACTGAAGCTTTCTTT
>-|-|TRBJ2-3|TRBV7-9
CASSLGWGSEKTDTQYF
TGTGCCAGCAGCTTAGGGTGGGGCAGCGAGAAAACAGATACGCAGTATTTT
>many|-|TRBJ1-1|TRBV12-3/TRBV12-4
CASSFGWWDTEAFF
TGTGCCAGCAGTTTCGGTTGGTGGGACACTGAAGCTTTCTTT
>many|TRBD1|TRBJ2-3|TRBV5-1
CASSLDRGATDTQYF
TGCGCCAGCAGCTTGGACAGGGGCGCCACAGATACGCAGTATTTT
>many|TRBD1|TRBJ1-1|TRBV7-9
CASSLGQGAGTEAFF
TGTGCCAGCAGCCTGGGACAGGGGGCAGGCACTGAAGCTTTCTTT
>many|-|TRBJ2-1|TRBV29-1
CSAEATRAYNEQFF
TGCAGCGCGGAGGCGACTAGGGCCTACAATGAGCAGTTCTTC
>many|-|TRBJ2-2|TRBV7-2
CASRHKGTNTGELFF
TGTGCCAGCAGACACAAGGGGACGAACACCGGGGAGCTGTTTTTT
>many|-|TRBJ1-1|TRBV29-1
CSVEATLEVGAFF
TGCAGCGTTGAAGCGACATTGGAGGTCGGAGCTTTCTTT
>many|TRBD1|TRBJ2-3|TRBV11-2
CASSPLGQGFISPLDTQYF
TGTGCCAGCAGCCCCCTGGGACAGGGGTTTATATCCCCTCTAGATACGCAGTATTTT
>many|TRBD1|TRBJ2-7|TRBV7-2
CASSLAGTGQTPLLYEQYF
TGTGCCAGCAGCTTAGCCGGGACAGGGCAAACCCCTCTTCTCTACGAGCAGTACTTC
>-|TRBD2|TRBJ2-1|TRBV20-1
CSANIAGGSYNEQFF
TGCAGTGCTAATATCGCGGGGGGCTCCTACAATGAGCAGTTCTTC
>few|-|TRBJ1-4|TRBV1
CTSSPWDSSNEKLFF
TGCACCAGCAGCCCGTGGGACAGCTCTAATGAAAAACTGTTTTTT
>many|-|TRBJ2-3|TRBV6-5
CASSQGPLPTDTQYF
TGTGCCAGCAGTCAGGGGCCACTCCCTACAGATACGCAGTATTTT
>few|TRBD1|TRBJ1-1|TRBV27
CASSFGQGKVVGEAFF
TGTGCCAGCAGTTTCGGACAGGGAAAGGTAGTGGGTGAAGCTTTCTTT
>many|-|TRBJ2-3|TRBV7-9
CASSLETSTDTQYF
TGTGCCAGCAGCTTAGAGACCAGCACAGATACGCAGTATTTT
>many|TRBD2|TRBJ2-6|TRBV20-1
CSASSGRSSGANVLTF
TGCAGTGCTTCTAGCGGGAGGAGCTCTGGGGCCAACGTCCTGACTTTC
>many|-|TRBJ2-3|TRBV20-1
CSVGCTDTQYF
TGCAGTGTGGGGTGCACAGATACGCAGTATTTT
>many|-|TRBJ2-2|TRBV6-5
CASSYSGGRVTGELFF
TGTGCCAGCAGTTACTCGGGGGGACGAGTCACCGGGGAGCTGTTTTTT
>many|TRBD2|TRBJ2-5|TRBV4-2
CASSQEAAGGQETQYF
TGTGCCAGCAGCCAAGAAGCAGCGGGGGGGCAAGAGACCCAGTACTTC
>many|-|TRBJ2-2|TRBV7-3
CASSLSKSGELFF
TGTGCCAGCAGCTTATCCAAAAGCGGGGAGCTGTTTTTT
>many|-|TRBJ2-2|TRBV7-8
CASSPLGGNTGELFF
TGTGCCAGCAGCCCACTGGGGGGCAACACCGGGGAGCTGTTTTTT
>many|-|TRBJ2-1|TRBV2
CASEGNGYNEQFF
TGTGCCAGCGAGGGTAATGGGTACAATGAGCAGTTCTTC
>few|-|TRBJ1-5|TRBV27
CASSPRRVHQPQHF
TGTGCCAGCAGTCCGCGCAGGGTTCATCAGCCCCAGCATTTT
>many|TRBD1|TRBJ1-2|TRBV4-2
CASSRDRGLNGYTF
TGTGCCAGCAGCCGAGACAGGGGGTTGAATGGCTACACCTTC
>many|TRBD1|TRBJ2-7|TRBV12-3/TRBV12-4
CASRPGQDYEQYF
TGTGCCAGCAGGCCGGGACAGGATTACGAGCAGTACTTC
>-|-|TRBJ1-4|TRBV7-9
CARRRFNEKLFF
TGTGCCAGACGCAGGTTTAATGAAAAACTGTTTTTT
>many|-|TRBJ2-7|TRBV6-5
CASSYSRGYSYEQYF
TGTGCCAGCAGTTACTCGCGGGGTTACTCCTACGAGCAGTACTTC
>-|TRBD1|TRBJ2-1|TRBV4-2
CASSPTGQGSDEQFF
TGTGCCAGCAGCCCGACGGGACAGGGTTCTGATGAGCAGTTCTTC
>many|TRBD2|TRBJ2-2|TRBV24-1
CATSDWGLNTGELFF
TGTGCCACCAGTGATTGGGGACTAAACACCGGGGAGCTGTTTTTT
>many|-|TRBJ2-1|TRBV7-2
CASSFGVYEQFF
TGTGCCAGCAGCTTCGGAGTCTATGAGCAGTTCTTC
>many|-|TRBJ2-1|TRBV4-1
CASSQERTPWHEQFF
TGCGCCAGCAGCCAAGAAAGGACCCCGTGGCATGAGCAGTTCTTC
>few|TRBD2|TRBJ2-1|TRBV20-1
CSAPAVPGLPYNEQFF
TGCAGTGCTCCCGCCGTGCCGGGACTACCCTACAATGAGCAGTTCTTC
>many|-|TRBJ1-3|TRBV7-2
CASSIDSKTGNTIYF
TGTGCCAGCAGCATAGATAGTAAAACTGGAAACACCATATATTTT
>many|-|TRBJ2-7|TRBV28
CASSLQPTEQYF
TGTGCCAGCAGTTTACAACCTACCGAGCAGTACTTC
>many|-|TRBJ1-1|TRBV29-1
CSVVINTEAFF
TGCAGCGTTGTTATTAACACTGAAGCTTTCTTT
>many|-|TRBJ2-7|TRBV12-3/TRBV12-4
CASTHGGDEQYF
TGTGCCAGCACCCACGGAGGAGACGAGCAGTACTTC
>many|TRBD1|TRBJ1-4|TRBV20-1
CSASPGTASEKLFF
TGCAGTGCTAGCCCCGGGACAGCCTCTGAAAAACTGTTTTTT
>-|-|TRBJ2-3|TRBV7-8
CASSLAGTASSTDTQYF
TGTGCCAGCAGCTTAGCCGGGACGGCGTCTAGCACAGATACGCAGTATTTT
>many|TRBD1|TRBJ2-1|TRBV24-1
CATSDLGQGIFSYNEQFF
TGTGCCACCAGTGATTTGGGACAGGGGATTTTTTCCTACAATGAGCAGTTCTTC